One and the same sample provided the 19 T cell receptor beta chains below, sequenced in a study of cytomegalovirus exposure and HLA in healthy donors. Use of 60 Vbeta and 13 Jbeta primers characterized the PCR. The repertoire was sequenced with immunoSEQ multiplex PCR; TCRdb's copy has only in-frame clones and lacks some. The profile shows 65,000 to 100,000 clones, about 79% of them singletons. Sequencing used PBMCs. The origin of the receptors is a female donor in good health and CMV-seronegative.

This clone was detected a few times. The chain employs TRBV10-3 and TRBJ1-2; D perhaps matches TRBD1 (5 bases). V was clipped by 5 bases and J by 3 bases, with 16 bases between them. Germline V CDR1 and CDR2: ENHRY, SYGVKD. The CDR3 extends over 15 amino acids. The CDR3: CAISSLQGSDYGYTF. The CDR3 DNA follows: TGTGCCATCAGTTCACTTCAGGGAAGTGACTATGGCTACACCTTC.

The chain has TRBV6-6 and TRBJ2-2; TRBD1 matches 9 bases. V dropped 5 bases and J dropped 4; count of bases not matched to a gene: 5. Germline loops: CDR1 MNHNY, CDR2 SVGAGI (reference sequence). The CDR3 extends over 15 amino acids. CDR3 in amino acids: CASSHTGGSTGELFF. The CDR3 DNA reads as TGTGCCAGCAGTCATACAGGGGGCAGCACCGGGGAGCTGTTTTTT.

The gene calls are TRBV4-2 and TRBJ1-1; D possibly corresponds to TRBD1 (6 bases). CDR3 length equals 16 residues. Between the trimmed V and J ends, which lost 0 bases and 4 bases, there was a span of 15 bases. Germline V lookup: CDR1 LGHNA, CDR2 YNFKEQ. This CDR3 reads CASSQDSGGKGTEAFF. The CDR3, as DNA: TGTGCCAGCAGCCAAGATTCGGGGGGCAAAGGCACTGAAGCTTTCTTT.

CDR3: CASRRIRVGELFF. The DNA for the CDR3 is TGTGCCAGCAGACGAATCAGGGTCGGGGAGCTGTTTTTT. V is TRBV6-6 and J is TRBJ2-2, with D perhaps matching TRBD1 (5 bases). The CDR3 sequence is 13 residues long. Germline V gene sequence: CDR1 MNHNY, CDR2 SVGAGI (reference sequence). Trimming pared 6 bases from V and 7 bases from J, leaving 12 bases between.

This chain links TRBV25-1 with TRBJ1-6; a possible D gene is TRBD1 (5 bases). V was pared by 2 bases and J by 8 bases, with 13 bases between. Germline loops: CDR1 MGHDK, CDR2 SYGVNS. This CDR3 contains 15 residues. In DNA form, the CDR3 reads TGTGCCAGCAGTGAACAGGGCAGATGGGATTCACCCCTCCACTTT. It is translated as CASSEQGRWDSPLHF.

The chain carries TRBV19 and TRBJ1-5; D is perhaps TRBD1 (5 bases). Germline V gene lookup returns CDR1 LNHDA and CDR2 SQIVND (reference sequence). This CDR3 has 14 residues. V lost 6 bases and J 0 bases, leaving 9 bases between the germline ends. CDR3 protein: CASRRTTSNQPQHF. DNA for the CDR3: TGTGCCAGTAGGAGGACAACTAGCAATCAGCCCCAGCATTTT.

V usage is TRBV11-2 and J usage is TRBJ1-1; D is unresolved. Per germline, CDR1 SGHAT and CDR2 FQNNGV. V dropped 2 bases and J dropped 3 bases, with 13 bases sitting between them. This CDR3 spans 15 amino acids. Here the CDR3 reads CASSLFRHSDTEAFF. The CDR3 DNA reads TGTGCCAGCAGCTTATTCCGACACAGTGACACTGAAGCTTTCTTT.

The chain combines TRBV9 with TRBJ1-1; D is unclear. CDR1 is SGDLS, CDR2 YYNGEE, per germline. Between the trimmed V and J ends, which lost 4 bases and 4 bases, there was a span of 11 bases. The CDR3 extends over 13 amino acids. The CDR3, as DNA: TGTGCCAGCAGCACCAGGATGAGCACTGAAGCTTTCTTT. Translated, it gives CASSTRMSTEAFF.

This chain links TRBV27 with TRBJ1-3, with D unclear. V dropped 5 bases and J dropped 1 base, with 9 bases sitting between them. CDR3 length equals 14 residues. CDR1 is MNHEY and CDR2 is SMNVEV in the germline V gene (reference sequence). The CDR3 here is CASSLSGSGNTIYF. DNA of the CDR3: TGTGCCAGCAGTCTGTCCGGGTCTGGAAACACCATATATTTT.

This clone was observed once. The chain recombines TRBV7-2 with TRBJ2-3; 9 nucleotides agree with TRBD2. Germline lookup yields CDR1 SGHTA and CDR2 FQGNSA. The CDR3 has 16 residues. The junction had 3 bases not matched to a gene; V was cut back by 2 bases and J by 0 bases. Here the CDR3 reads CASSLLAGTSTDTQYF. The CDR3 coding sequence is TGTGCCAGCAGCTTACTAGCGGGGACTAGCACAGATACGCAGTATTTT.

This clone was found a few times. The chain links TRBV5-6 to TRBJ2-7; 9 bases are a match to TRBD2. The germline V gene has CDR1 SGHDT and CDR2 YYEEEE. After removal of 0 bases from V and 0 bases from J, the junction contained 13 bases not matched to a gene. The CDR3 spans 19 residues. The CDR3 coding sequence is TGTGCCAGCAGCTTGGCCGAAATGACAGCGGGGGGACGCTCCTACGAGCAGTACTTC. Encoded protein: CASSLAEMTAGGRSYEQYF.

The chain uses TRBV5-6 and TRBJ2-5; D might be TRBD2 (5 bases). This CDR3 contains 13 residues. V was cut by 4 bases and J by 5 bases, with 12 bases left in between. CDR1 SGHDT and CDR2 YYEEEE come from the germline V gene. CDR3 DNA sequence: TGTGCCAGCAGCGCCCTAGCCAGGGAGACCCAGTACTTC. Protein product: CASSALARETQYF.

The chain joins TRBV10-3 to TRBJ1-2; 8 bases are a match to TRBD1. Per the germline V gene, CDR1 is ENHRY and CDR2 is SYGVKD. Unmatched junction bases numbered 10, after V lost 3 bases and J lost 4 bases. This CDR3 has 16 residues. CDR3 loop: CAISEQGGRLGYGYTF. The DNA for the CDR3 is TGTGCCATCAGTGAACAGGGGGGAAGATTAGGCTATGGCTACACCTTC.

On this clone itself: A read error may account for a junction end that differs from germline. The genes are TRBV7-7 and TRBJ1-4; D not resolved. There are 15 residues in the CDR3. CDR1 and CDR2 from the germline V gene are SSHAT and FNYEAQ (reference sequence). The CDR3 DNA reads TGTGCTAGCAGCTTAGGCCCCGGGGCTAATGAAAAACTGTTTTTT. Its protein is CASSLGPGANEKLFF.

The rearrangement links TRBV20-1 to TRBJ2-5, with D tentatively TRBD2 (5 bases). From germline, CDR1 is DFQATT and CDR2 SNEGSKA (reference sequence). The CDR3 is 11 amino acids. With 1 base removed from V and 5 bases from J, the gap between germline ends came to 5 bases. CDR3 DNA sequence: TGCAGTGCTAGAGCGGGGGAGACCCAGTACTTC. Protein sequence: CSARAGETQYF.

The gene calls are TRBV7-9 and TRBJ2-5; D not certain. Germline V CDR1 and CDR2: SEHNR, FQNEAQ (reference sequence). The ends were cut back, 5 bases at V and 1 base at J, with 14 bases in the middle. CDR3 size: 15 residues. In nucleotides, the CDR3 is TGTGCCAGCAGCCAAGGTTGGCGGATCCAAGAGACCCAGTACTTC. It encodes CASSQGWRIQETQYF.

The CDR3 DNA follows: TGTGCCAGCAGTCAGACAGCTAACTATGGCTACACCTTC. It codes for CASSQTANYGYTF. The chain uses TRBV6-4 and TRBJ1-2; perhaps TRBD1 as D (5 bases). Trimming cost V 5 bases and J 0 bases, with 7 bases left between them. The CDR3 loop spans 13 amino acids. CDR1 and CDR2 from the germline V gene are MRHNA and SNTAGT.

The chain employs TRBV6-5 and TRBJ1-2; 7 positions agree with TRBD1. With 7 bases clipped from V and 8 bases from J, the junction kept 7 bases outside the gene matches. Germline V lookup: CDR1 MNHEY, CDR2 SVGAGI. The CDR3 sequence is 12 residues long. The CDR3 here is CASNDRAGGYTF. The DNA of the CDR3 is TGTGCCAGCAACGACAGGGCGGGCGGCTACACCTTC.

The genes are TRBV25-1 and TRBJ2-1; TRBD2 agrees at 7 bases. Germline V CDR1 and CDR2: MGHDK, SYGVNS. The CDR3 consists of 15 residues. V shed 7 bases and J 7 bases; nucleotides not matched to a gene: 13. DNA of the CDR3: TGTGCCAGCACCGAGCCGGGACTATTTACAAATGAGCAGTTCTTC. Translation: CASTEPGLFTNEQFF.